This entry concerns a single T cell receptor (beta chain). Its antigen is currently unknown. This table comes from immunoSEQ multiplex PCR, and its TCRdb copy is limited to in-frame clones, with some not included. The sample has tens of thousands of clones; approximately 68% are singletons. The source of the sample is a study of radiotherapy plus CTLA-4 blockade in lung cancer. Study-level results: Best predicting response, reportedly, were early blood T cell clone dynamics, with interferon-beta.

The ends lost 3 bases at V and 2 bases at J; junction bases unmatched: 4. Germline-derived CDR1 and CDR2 are SGHAT and FQNNGV. The CDR3 has 18 amino acids. The chain uses TRBV11-2 and TRBJ2-2, with 15 nucleotides matching TRBD2. Here the sequenced sample was peripheral blood, taken from a patient treated with radiotherapy plus ipilimumab. The TCR sequence derives from a human donor with non-small cell lung cancer whose response to radiotherapy plus ipilimumab could not be evaluated. CDR3 DNA: TGTGCCAGCAGCTTTGGGGGACTAGCGGGGGGAAACACCGGGGAGCTGTTTTTT. This gives the protein CASSFGGLAGGNTGELFF.